The 19 T cell receptor beta chains below all came from one sample that was sequenced in a study of T cells in Graves' hyperthyroidism and ophthalmopathy. What was amplified from RNA transcripts were TCR beta CDR3 regions. The HTBI primer set served for first-round RT-PCR of the TCR CDR3. Via MiXCR, TCRdb re-called the multiplex PCR reads, giving one row per CDR3 protein. This repertoire shows 750,000 to 950,000 distinct CDR3 sequences, 35% to 45% found once; its top ten account for 8.9%. What was sequenced was blood. These receptors all stem from a man between 18 and 35 years old with Graves' hyperthyroidism.

This clonotype was counted only a few times. The chain joins TRBV16 to TRBJ1-1, with unresolved D. Trimming removed 0 bases at V and 1 base at J, with 9 bases between. Looked up from germline, CDR1 is KGHSY and CDR2 is FQNENV. CDR3 size: 15 residues. CDR3 sequence reads: CASSQSGSQNTEAFF. CDR3 coding DNA: TGTGCCAGCAGCCAATCTGGCAGTCAGAACACTGAAGCTTTCTTT.

This chain connects TRBV9 to TRBJ2-6, with 9 positions matching TRBD2. V was clipped by 0 bases and J by 2 bases; unmatched bases: 21. CDR1 and CDR2 from the germline V gene are SGDLS and YYNGEE. The CDR3 loop spans 23 amino acids. The CDR3 nucleotides read TGTGCCAGCAGCGTAGGCGATCTTTTGGCGGGAGGGCCAAGCAAACCTGGGGCCAACGTCCTGACTTTC. As protein: CASSVGDLLAGGPSKPGANVLTF. The full variable domain, rest sourced from reference TRBV9 and TRBJ2-6, is DSGVTQTPKHLITATGQRVTLRCSPRSGDLSVYWYQQSLDQGLQFLIQYYNGEERAKGNILERFSAQQFPDLHSELNLSSLELGDSALYFCASSVGDLLAGGPSKPGANVLTFGAGSRLTVL.

Many counts were recorded for this clonotype. The V call is TRBV12-3 or TRBV12-4, the J call TRBJ1-4; no definite D call. V was cut by 5 bases and J by 7 bases, with 11 bases left in between. CDR3 length: 13 residues. CDR3 in DNA: TGTGCCAGCAGTCAATCGGTTCGTGAAAAACTGTTTTTT. Translation gives CASSQSVREKLFF.

This clonotype was counted a single time. The rearrangement joins TRBV9 to TRBJ1-3; TRBD1 is a possible D gene (5 bases). The germline V and J ends were trimmed by 9 bases and 14 bases, with 9 bases remaining between them. CDR1 is SGDLS and CDR2 is YYNGEE in the germline V gene. This CDR3 is 8 amino acids long. The CDR3 spells CAKPGLYF. CDR3 bases: TGTGCCAAACCGGGACTATATTTT.

This clonotype was counted at least ten times. J is TRBJ2-3 and V is TRBV7-9; D may correspond to TRBD1 or TRBD2 (5 bases each). Trimming took off 0 bases at V and 1 base at J, with 5 bases between the two ends. This CDR3 contains 14 residues. Germline V lookup: CDR1 SEHNR, CDR2 FQNEAQ (reference sequence). The chain's CDR3 is CASSLAGGTDTQYF. CDR3 coding DNA: TGTGCCAGCAGCTTAGCGGGGGGCACAGATACGCAGTATTTT.

The rearrangement links TRBV12-3 or TRBV12-4 to TRBJ1-6; 9 bases match TRBD1. The CDR3 totals 15 residues. The J segment lost 9 bases and the V segment lost 1 base, leaving 4 bases of the junction unmatched. The chain's CDR3 is CASSLVDRGLSPLHF. The CDR3 DNA reads TGTGCCAGCAGTTTAGTGGACAGGGGACTTTCACCCCTCCACTTT.

About this clonotype itself: Relative to the germline gene, one junction end is altered; a read error may explain this. J is TRBJ1-1 and V is TRBV7-3; possibly TRBD1 for D (5 bases). Per germline, CDR1 SGHTA and CDR2 FQGTGA. This CDR3 region has 13 residues. CDR3 sequence (DNA): TGCGCCAGCAGCACCGGGGGTACCACTGAAGCTTTCTTT. Encoded protein: CASSTGGTTEAFF.

This clonotype was counted many times. The V call is TRBV10-1, the J call TRBJ1-5; tentative D call: TRBD1 (6 bases). CDR3 length equals 13 residues. Trimming took 0 bases from V and 16 from J, leaving 16 bases between them. Germline CDR1 is WNHNN and CDR2 is SYGVQD (reference sequence). The CDR3 is CASSESLAGARHF. Written as DNA, the CDR3 is TGCGCCAGCAGTGAGTCTCTGGCAGGGGCCCGACATTTT.

Note on this clonotype: This could be a read error, since a much larger clone is one nucleotide away. The V call is TRBV7-9, the J call TRBJ1-6; 9 nucleotides line up with TRBD1. The CDR3 loop spans 14 amino acids. Germline V gene lookup returns CDR1 SEHNR and CDR2 FQNEAQ (reference sequence). CDR3: CASSSGTGYSPLYF. CDR3 DNA: TGTGCCAGCAGCTCCGGGACAGGGTATTCACCCCTCTACTTT.

This clonotype was observed a handful of times. V usage is TRBV7-2 and J usage is TRBJ1-6, with unresolved D. Germline CDR1 SGHTA, CDR2 FQGNSA. This CDR3 spans 15 amino acids. V was clipped by 1 base and J by 7 bases, with 11 bases between them. The CDR3 DNA is TGTGCCAGCAGCTTAGGCAGCCACCGGAATTCACCCCTCCACTTT. It is translated as CASSLGSHRNSPLHF.

The gene calls are TRBV5-5 and TRBJ2-5; D perhaps matches TRBD2 (5 bases). Trimming removed 3 bases at V and 0 bases at J, with 12 bases between. Germline V lookup: CDR1 SGHKS, CDR2 YYEKEE (reference sequence). CDR3 length: 15 residues. The CDR3 DNA reads TGTGCCAGCAGCTCACAGTTCGGGGACCAAGAGACCCAGTACTTC. Protein sequence: CASSSQFGDQETQYF. The variable domain in full, with the rest retrieved from reference TRBV5-5 and TRBJ2-5, is DAGVTQSPTHLIKTRGQQVTLRCSPISGHKSVSWYQQVLGQGPQFIFQYYEKEERGRGNFPDRFSARQFPNYSSELNVNALLLGDSALYLCASSSQFGDQETQYFGPGTRLLVL.

V gene TRBV7-9 combines with J gene TRBJ2-5; 8 bases are a match to TRBD1. Germline V gives CDR1 SEHNR, CDR2 FQNEAQ (reference sequence). This CDR3 region has 15 residues. J was trimmed by 11 bases and V by 4 bases; bases with no gene match: 15. CDR3 region: CASSSDRGVADTQYF. In DNA form, the CDR3 reads TGTGCCAGCAGCTCAGACAGGGGTGTAGCAGATACGCAGTACTTC.

V usage is TRBV5-1 and J usage is TRBJ1-5; tentatively, D is TRBD1 (5 bases). CDR3 length: 14 residues. V dropped 4 bases and J dropped 5 bases, with 13 bases sitting between them. From germline, CDR1 is SGHRS and CDR2 YFSETQ. Written as DNA, the CDR3 is TGCGCCAGCAGCCCCGGGGCCAGTGATCAGCCCCAGCATTTT. Its protein is CASSPGASDQPQHF.

V gene TRBV20-1 combines with J gene TRBJ1-1; D gene unclear. CDR3 size: 13 residues. Germline loops: CDR1 DFQATT, CDR2 SNEGSKA (reference sequence). V lost 3 bases, J lost 5 bases, and 13 bases lay in between. In nucleotides, the CDR3 is TGCAGTGCTAGTAGGAGGGCCGGGACTGAAGCTTTCTTT. Translating it yields CSASRRAGTEAFF.

This clonotype came up many times. The rearrangement joins TRBV20-1 to TRBJ2-7; weak D call: TRBD1 (6 bases). The CDR3 spans 12 residues. V lost 5 bases and J lost 4, with 12 bases in between. Germline V gene lookup returns CDR1 DFQATT and CDR2 SNEGSKA (reference sequence). The CDR3 reads CSAAQDSYEQYF. CDR3 nucleotides: TGCAGTGCTGCGCAGGACAGTTACGAGCAGTACTTC.

This clonotype was counted many times. This chain connects TRBV2 to TRBJ1-1; 8 nucleotides align to TRBD1. V trimming: 6 bases; J trimming: 0 bases; junction bases outside the gene matches: 3. The CDR3 spans 14 residues. In germline, CDR1 is SNHLY, CDR2 FYNNEI. CDR3 sequence (DNA): TGTGCCAGCAGAGGACAGGGCATGAACACTGAAGCTTTCTTT. It encodes CASRGQGMNTEAFF.

This clonotype was seen ten or more times. The DNA for the CDR3 is TGCAGTGCTAGCGGGGCCGGGAACGAGCAGTACTTC. It specifies CSASGAGNEQYF. The chain has TRBV20-1 and TRBJ2-7; D may be TRBD1 or TRBD2 (5 bases each). The germline V and J ends were trimmed by 3 bases and 5 bases, with 11 bases remaining between them. The germline V gene has CDR1 DFQATT and CDR2 SNEGSKA (reference sequence). The CDR3 is made up of 12 amino acids.

This clonotype was counted at least ten times. The chain combines TRBV10-2 with TRBJ1-6; D is perhaps TRBD1 (6 bases). CDR1 and CDR2 (germline): WSHSY, SAAADI. V was clipped by 6 bases and J by 7 bases, with 19 bases between them. This CDR3 comprises 16 residues. The CDR3: CASSVDRNSRNSPLHF. DNA of the CDR3: TGCGCCAGCAGCGTAGACAGGAACTCTCGGAATTCACCCCTCCACTTT.

This clonotype was observed many times. This chain links TRBV2 with TRBJ1-5; weak D call: TRBD1 (5 bases). V was trimmed by 4 bases and J by 5 bases, leaving 12 bases between them. Per the germline V gene, CDR1 is SNHLY and CDR2 is FYNNEI. The CDR3 totals 14 residues. CDR3 nucleotide sequence: TGTGCCAGCAGTGTGACAGCCTGGGATCAGCCCCAGCATTTT. Its protein product is CASSVTAWDQPQHF.